What follows describes a single TCR beta chain. What it binds is unknown. Assay version v3.0 of immunoSEQ was used, and it was run at survey level. Repertoires were generated with immunoSEQ multiplex PCR, while TCRdb's copy carries only in-frame clones and drops some. The sample lists tens of thousands of clones, almost 85% occurring once. Before they underwent DNA extraction, samples held about 1-10 million cryopreserved PBMC. This sample is drawn from a study of long-term antiretroviral therapy in people with HIV. About the research overall: Of all samples, the earliest predate the 2015 immediate-ART recommendation by about a decade. Regarding the study as a whole: Blood was collected between the mid-2000s and the late 2010s, possibly under older ART regimens. Every time point showed a repertoire led by clones expanded before ART.

The germline CDR1 and CDR2 sequences are MGHRA and YSYEKL. The V end was cut by 3 bases, the J end by 5 bases, with 16 bases between. CDR3 length: 15 amino acids. The source material was unsorted PBMCs, sampled 1.1 years before starting antiretroviral therapy. The rearrangement joins TRBV4-1 to TRBJ2-5; the D gene is possibly TRBD1 (5 bases). This TCR was recovered from a woman aged 25 to 39 with HIV. CDR3 residues: CASSHEPTGSETQYF. The CDR3 DNA is TGCGCCAGCAGCCATGAGCCCACAGGCAGCGAGACCCAGTACTTC.